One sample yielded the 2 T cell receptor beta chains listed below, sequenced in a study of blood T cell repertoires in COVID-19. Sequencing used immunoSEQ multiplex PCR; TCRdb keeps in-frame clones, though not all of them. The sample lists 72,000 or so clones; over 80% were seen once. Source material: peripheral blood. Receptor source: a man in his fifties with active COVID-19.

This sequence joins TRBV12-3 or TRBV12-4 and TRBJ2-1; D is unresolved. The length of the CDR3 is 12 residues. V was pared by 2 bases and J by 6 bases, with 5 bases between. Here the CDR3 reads CASSLFRNEQFF. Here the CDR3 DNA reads TGTGCCAGCAGTTTATTTCGCAATGAGCAGTTCTTC.

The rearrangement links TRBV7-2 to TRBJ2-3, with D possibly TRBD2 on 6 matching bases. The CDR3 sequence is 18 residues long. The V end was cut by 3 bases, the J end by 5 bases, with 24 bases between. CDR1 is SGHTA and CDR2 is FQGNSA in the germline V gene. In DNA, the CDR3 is TGTGCCAGCAGCTTCGTCCCGACGGGACTGAAGAAGAAAGATACGCAGTATTTT. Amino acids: CASSFVPTGLKKKDTQYF.